The 18 T cell receptor beta chains presented below share a single source sample, sequenced in a study of blood T cell repertoires in COVID-19. Method: immunoSEQ multiplex PCR; TCRdb's copy keeps in-frame clones and lacks some. Of 120,000 to 150,000 clones in the sample, 88% are singletons; the top ten hold less than 2%. Sequencing input: peripheral blood. The receptors were sampled from a woman aged 55-69 years with acute or convalescent COVID-19.

The chain links TRBV7-2 to TRBJ1-6; 11 bases fit TRBD1. This CDR3 region has 15 residues. Germline CDR1 reads SGHTA; CDR2 reads FQGNSA. J lost 9 bases, V lost 4 bases, and 5 bases had no gene match. In DNA, the CDR3 is TGTGCCAGCAGCTCCGGACAGGGGGCGGTTTCACCCCTCCACTTT. Its translation is CASSSGQGAVSPLHF.

This chain's CDR3 is CAEAGYNSPLHF. CDR3 DNA sequence: TGTGCCGAGGCCGGCTATAATTCACCCCTCCACTTT. The chain combines TRBV6-5 with TRBJ1-6; no clear D gene. Trimming pared 11 bases from V and 3 bases from J, leaving 8 bases between. CDR1 is MNHEY, CDR2 SVGAGI, per germline. This CDR3 has 12 residues.

The gene calls are TRBV9 and TRBJ1-1; the D is unclear. The CDR3 sequence is 13 residues long. Germline assignment: CDR1 SGDLS and CDR2 YYNGEE. V was cut by 1 base and J by 1 base, with 5 bases left in between. The CDR3 DNA reads TGTGCCAGCAGCGTATTCTCGAACACTGAAGCTTTCTTT. Its protein product is CASSVFSNTEAFF.

This chain joins TRBV5-1 and TRBJ1-4; D might be TRBD1 (6 bases). This CDR3 has 16 residues. CDR1 and CDR2 (germline): SGHRS, YFSETQ. Trimming cost V 0 bases and J 8 bases, with 17 bases left between them. This chain's CDR3 is CASSLAATGGREKLFF. The DNA for the CDR3 is TGCGCCAGCAGCTTGGCGGCTACGGGGGGCAGGGAAAAACTGTTTTTT. Looking up the rest from reference TRBV5-1 and TRBJ1-4 gives the full variable domain: KAGVTQTPRYLIKTRGQQVTLSCSPISGHRSVSWYQQTPGQGLQFLFEYFSETQRNKGNFPGRFSGRQFSNSRSEMNVSTLELGDSALYLCASSLAATGGREKLFFGSGTQLSVL.

J is TRBJ1-4 and V is TRBV7-6, with a tentative D call TRBD1 (5 bases). The germline CDR1 and CDR2 sequences are SGHVS and FNYEAQ. V lost 5 bases to trimming and J lost 2 bases, with 24 bases between them. CDR3 size: 19 residues. The CDR3 is CASSPIPYGEGATNEKLFF. CDR3 coding DNA: TGTGCCAGCAGCCCAATCCCCTATGGTGAAGGGGCGACTAATGAAAAACTGTTTTTT.

The chain carries TRBV11-3 and TRBJ1-1; TRBD1 aligns across 7 bases. J was trimmed by 0 bases and V by 5 bases; bases with no gene match: 6. Germline V lookup: CDR1 SGHNT, CDR2 YENEEA. CDR3 length equals 15 residues. The CDR3 bases are TGTGCCAGCAGCCCAGGGGGAACGATGAACACTGAAGCTTTCTTT. Protein: CASSPGGTMNTEAFF.

J is TRBJ1-1 and V is TRBV6-5, with 11 bases that match TRBD1. The CDR3 is made up of 12 amino acids. The germline gives CDR1 MNHEY, CDR2 SVGAGI. V shed 8 bases, J shed 4 bases, and the junction held 0 bases outside the gene matches. CDR3 sequence (DNA): TGTGCCAGCGGGACAGGGGGCACTGAAGCTTTCTTT. It specifies CASGTGGTEAFF.

This clone turned up a few times. The V gene is TRBV7-9, the J gene TRBJ2-1; D is undetermined. Germline V lookup: CDR1 SEHNR, CDR2 FQNEAQ (reference sequence). The V end was cut by 3 bases, the J end by 10 bases, with 13 bases between. The CDR3 consists of 13 residues. Here the CDR3 reads CASSFAVATEQFF. The CDR3 nucleotides are TGTGCCAGCAGCTTCGCGGTTGCCACGGAGCAGTTCTTC. Full variable domain (rest looked up from reference TRBV7-9 and TRBJ2-1): DTGVSQNPRHKITKRGQNVTFRCDPISEHNRLYWYRQTLGQGPEFLTYFQNEAQLEKSRLLSDRFSAERPKGSFSTLEIQRTEQGDSAMYLCASSFAVATEQFFGPGTRLTVL.

The V gene is TRBV12-2, the J gene TRBJ1-2; the table names TRBD1, a call not compared with the DNA. TRBV12-2 is labeled a pseudogene. The CDR3 consists of 16 residues. CDR3 sequence (DNA): TGTGCAAGTCGCCCCTCGACAGGTAAAGAGGGGGATGGCTACACCTTC. Encoded protein: CASRPSTGKEGDGYTF.

This clone showed up just once. The V call is TRBV6-5, the J call TRBJ2-2; no reliable D call. Per the germline V gene, CDR1 is MNHEY and CDR2 is SVGAGI. Trimming took off 0 bases at V and 1 base at J, with 6 bases between the two ends. The CDR3 is 15 amino acids. CDR3: CASSYSPVNTGELFF. The DNA of the CDR3 is TGTGCCAGCAGTTACTCGCCGGTGAACACCGGGGAGCTGTTTTTT.

This chain links TRBV13 with TRBJ1-1; no clear D gene. The CDR3 consists of 13 residues. The germline CDR1 and CDR2 sequences are PRHDT and FYEKMQ (reference sequence). V was pared by 5 bases and J by 1 base, with 8 bases between. The CDR3, as DNA: TGTGCCAGCAGCCTCCGGGGGAACACTGAAGCTTTCTTT. Translating it yields CASSLRGNTEAFF.

The gene calls are TRBV21-1 and TRBJ1-3; the DNA was not compared with TRBD1, the D call given in the table. TRBV21-1 is noted as a pseudogene. The CDR3 loop spans 18 amino acids. The CDR3 protein is CASSKGVRTGPSGNTIYF. The CDR3, as DNA: TGTGCCAGCAGCAAAGGAGTGAGGACAGGCCCCTCTGGAAACACCATATATTTT.

The chain links TRBV7-8 to TRBJ1-2, with TRBD1 matching over 8 bases. Germline CDR1 is SGHVS and CDR2 is FQNEAQ. CDR3 length equals 14 residues. The junction had 8 bases not matched to a gene; V was cut back by 4 bases and J by 7 bases. The CDR3 sequence: CASSWAGQARGYTF. CDR3 nucleotides: TGTGCCAGCAGCTGGGCGGGACAGGCTCGTGGCTACACCTTC.

V is TRBV28 and J is TRBJ2-7; D not certain. The germline V gene encodes CDR1 MDHEN and CDR2 SYDVKM. Deletions cut 6 bases from V and 1 base from J, with 7 bases between. CDR3 length: 12 amino acids. CDR3 nucleotides: TGTGCCAGCAGACAGTGGTCCTACGAGCAGTACTTC. Translated, it gives CASRQWSYEQYF.

This clone was seen more than once but under ten times. V and J are TRBV4-1 and TRBJ2-7, with 12 nucleotides matching TRBD1. Germline CDR1 MGHRA, CDR2 YSYEKL. V lost 1 base to trimming and J lost 6 bases; unmatched junction nucleotides: 4. The CDR3 runs 15 residues. CDR3 bases: TGCGCCAGCAGCCAAGGGGGACAGGGGGCGGGCGAGCAGTACTTC. Its translation: CASSQGGQGAGEQYF.

The rearrangement joins TRBV5-1 to TRBJ2-1; 8 nucleotides align to TRBD2. This CDR3 comprises 15 residues. CDR1 and CDR2 (germline): SGHRS, YFSETQ. V gave up 0 bases and J gave up 5 bases; unmatched junction bases: 4. DNA of the CDR3: TGCGCCAGCAGCTTGGGAGTAGCGGGGAACAATGAGCAGTTCTTC. It encodes CASSLGVAGNNEQFF.

The genes are TRBV19 and TRBJ1-2, with D perhaps TRBD1 (6 bases). From germline, CDR1 is LNHDA and CDR2 SQIVND (reference sequence). The CDR3 has 13 residues. Trimming removed 10 bases at V and 8 bases at J, with 20 bases between. The CDR3 protein is CATGDIMTEGYTF. CDR3 in DNA: TGTGCCACCGGGGACATCATGACGGAGGGCTACACCTTC.

This sequence joins TRBV19 and TRBJ1-2; a possible D gene is TRBD1 (5 bases). Germline CDR1 is LNHDA and CDR2 is SQIVND (reference sequence). This CDR3 is 16 amino acids long. V was pared by 5 bases and J by 4 bases, with 20 bases between. The CDR3 coding sequence is TGTGCCAGTAGTCAGGCTCAGGGAAGAAGACTCTATGGCTACACCTTC. Protein product: CASSQAQGRRLYGYTF.